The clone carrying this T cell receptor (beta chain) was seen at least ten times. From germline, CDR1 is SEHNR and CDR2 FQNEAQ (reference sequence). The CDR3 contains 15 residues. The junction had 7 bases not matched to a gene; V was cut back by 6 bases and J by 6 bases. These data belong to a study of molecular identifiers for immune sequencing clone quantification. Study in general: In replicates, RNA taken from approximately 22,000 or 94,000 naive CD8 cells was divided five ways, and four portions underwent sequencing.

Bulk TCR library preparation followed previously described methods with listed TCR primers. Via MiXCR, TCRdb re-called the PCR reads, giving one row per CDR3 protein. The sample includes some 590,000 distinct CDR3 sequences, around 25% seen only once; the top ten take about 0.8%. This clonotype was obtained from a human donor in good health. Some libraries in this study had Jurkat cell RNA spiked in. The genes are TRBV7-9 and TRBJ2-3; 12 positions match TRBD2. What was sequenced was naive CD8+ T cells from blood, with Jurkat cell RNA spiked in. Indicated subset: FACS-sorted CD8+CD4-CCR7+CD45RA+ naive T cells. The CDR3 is CASRALAGGPDTQYF. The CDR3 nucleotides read TGTGCCAGCAGGGCTCTAGCGGGGGGGCCTGATACGCAGTATTTT.